The 5 T cell receptor beta chains presented below share a single source sample, sequenced in a study of vaccination effects on CD4 cells after COVID-19. The ViraFEST assay expanded antigen-specific CD4+ T cells with viral peptide pools before sequencing. Investigators separated out CD4+ T cells once more than nine days of culture had passed. People in the vaccine group had not been infected with SARS-CoV-2 before, and their nucleocapsid antibodies were negative. Their antigen targets remain unknown. Libraries were prepared by immunoSEQ multiplex PCR; TCRdb keeps only in-frame clonotypes and omits some of them. The sample lists roughly 53,000 clones, 60% to 80% occurring once. The source was CD4+ T cells from PBMCs cultured with HCoV-OC43 spike peptides, collected before COVID-19 vaccination. Subset denoted: HCoV-OC43 spike overlapping peptide pool stimulation. These receptors were collected from a human donor who received a COVID-19 vaccine.

The chain uses TRBV5-1 and TRBJ2-3; D is possibly TRBD1 (5 bases). The CDR3 spans 15 residues. Germline V CDR1 and CDR2: SGHRS, YFSETQ. The ends were cut back, 1 base at V and 6 bases at J, with 15 bases in the middle. For the CDR3, the DNA is TGCGCCAGCAGCTTGCCGTGGGGCGTGGAGGATACGCAGTATTTT. This gives the protein CASSLPWGVEDTQYF.

In its sample, this clone was seen once. In DNA form, the CDR3 reads TGTGCCAGCAGCCGAGCCGCCGGGAACAATGAGCAGTTCTTC. As protein: CASSRAAGNNEQFF. This chain links TRBV3-1 (or the pseudogene TRBV3-2) with TRBJ2-1; possible D gene TRBD2, 5 bases. V gave up 4 bases and J gave up 5 bases, with 12 bases separating them. The germline V gene encodes CDR1 LGHDT and CDR2 YNNKEL (reference sequence). CDR3 size: 14 residues.

The V and J genes are TRBV6-6 and TRBJ1-5; D is ambiguous. This CDR3 comprises 16 residues. Germline V gene lookup returns CDR1 MNHNY and CDR2 SVGAGI (reference sequence). Trimming shortened V by 2 bases and J by 3 bases, and 14 bases separated the two germline ends. Written as DNA, the CDR3 is TGTGCCAGCAGTTACGGATCTGACAACCCCAATCAGCCCCAGCATTTT. This gives the protein CASSYGSDNPNQPQHF.

The V gene is TRBV28, the J gene TRBJ1-1; weak D call: TRBD1 (5 bases). CDR1 and CDR2 from the germline V gene are MDHEN and SYDVKM. The CDR3 spans 17 residues. Between the trimmed V and J ends, which lost 7 bases and 2 bases, there was a span of 23 bases. CDR3: CASTLLRGVGVNTEAFF. CDR3 nucleotides: TGTGCCAGCACCCTATTAAGGGGTGTTGGGGTTAACACTGAAGCTTTCTTT.

The rearrangement links TRBV30 to TRBJ2-5; 11 nucleotides align to TRBD2. The CDR3 runs to 14 residues. Germline V gives CDR1 GTSNPN, CDR2 SVGIG (reference sequence). J was trimmed by 4 bases and V by 1 base; bases with no gene match: 2. The CDR3 nucleotides read TGTGCCTGGAGTGCGGGACTAGCGGTAGAGACCCAGTACTTC. Translation gives CAWSAGLAVETQYF.